This T cell receptor beta chain was observed in a study of blood T cell repertoires in COVID-19. The wider study: PBMCs, B-cell-depleted T cells, or T cells were the source of the cDNA or gDNA that made up the material.

V lost 3 bases and J lost 5; bases outside the gene matches: 5. There are 14 residues in the CDR3. CDR1 and CDR2 from the germline V gene are SGHNT and YYREEE (reference sequence). Assay used: immunoSEQ multiplex PCR; TCRdb lists only in-frame clones, some missing. The sample lists approximately 110,000 clones, 88% occurring once. The specimen sequenced was peripheral blood. The receptor's source is a woman aged 45-60 years with active or convalescent COVID-19. The J gene is TRBJ1-1, the V gene TRBV5-4; 9 nucleotides align to TRBD1. Here the CDR3 reads CASSSDRGNTEAFF. CDR3 nucleotide sequence: TGTGCCAGCAGCTCCGACAGGGGGAATACTGAAGCTTTCTTT.